These 7 T cell receptor beta chains were sequenced from one sample in a study of glioma-infiltrating T cells. TCR alpha and beta CDR3 regions were amplified from RNA using iRepertoire nested multiplex PCR. TCRdb re-called the multiplex PCR reads with MiXCR, one entry per CDR3 protein. The table has 400,000 or so distinct CDR3 sequences, more than 35% seen once. The sequenced material came from glioma tissue, nonneoplastic brain tissue, or PBMCs (not recorded which). The receptors derive from a human donor with low-grade glioma or glioblastoma, undergoing nonglioma brain surgery, or in good health (not recorded which).

The V and J genes are TRBV12-3 or TRBV12-4 and TRBJ2-5; 9 nucleotides align to TRBD2. The CDR3 covers 13 residues. With V trimmed by 8 bases and J by 2 bases, 3 bases remained unmatched. CDR3 amino acids: CASRTSAQETQYF. CDR3 DNA: TGTGCCAGCCGGACTAGCGCGCAAGAGACCCAGTACTTC.

The chain uses TRBV4-2 and TRBJ2-1; 14 bases are shared with TRBD2. V dropped 4 bases and J dropped 7; count of bases not matched to a gene: 6. The CDR3 has 16 residues. Germline CDR1 is LGHNA and CDR2 is YNFKEQ. The CDR3 region has the DNA TGTGCCAGCAGCCGAGGGACTAGCGGGAGAGGGAATGAGCAGTTCTTC. Protein sequence: CASSRGTSGRGNEQFF.

With regard to this clonotype: One base away lies a much larger clone, so this may be a sequencing read error. The V and J genes are TRBV24-1 and TRBJ2-7; 12 bases line up with TRBD2. This CDR3 has 16 amino acids. Germline-derived CDR1 and CDR2 are KGHDR and SFDVKD. The CDR3 DNA reads as TGTGCCACCAGCCCGGGACTAGCGGGCCCGCCCTACGAGGAGTACTTC. Protein product: CATSPGLAGPPYEEYF.

A note on this clonotype: Possible read error: a much larger clone is one base away. No conserved phenylalanine or tryptophan is present at the end of the CDR3, so a read error is the likely explanation. The V and J genes are TRBV27 and TRBJ2-5; no reliable D call. The germline V gene encodes CDR1 MNHEY and CDR2 SMNVEV (reference sequence). The CDR3 has 14 amino acids. The ends were cut back, 6 bases at V and 2 bases at J, with 13 bases in the middle. The CDR3 is CASRLAVTQETQYS. Here the CDR3 DNA reads TGTGCCAGCAGACTGGCCGTGACGCAAGAGACCCAGTACTCC.

The J gene is TRBJ2-3, the V gene TRBV28, with D perhaps matching TRBD1 or TRBD2 (5 bases each). The CDR3 runs to 14 residues. V lost 7 bases and J lost 3, with 14 bases in between. Germline CDR1 reads MDHEN; CDR2 reads SYDVKM. CDR3 nucleotide sequence: TGTGCCAGCAATCTATGGGGGTTAACAGATACGCAGTATTTT. Its protein product is CASNLWGLTDTQYF.

The sample holds many counts of this clonotype. The CDR3 DNA is TGCAGTGCTAGAGAAAGAAGAGAGCAGTTCTTC. It codes for CSARERREQFF. This rearrangement joins TRBV20-1 to TRBJ2-1; D not certain. The CDR3 runs 11 residues. Germline CDR1 reads DFQATT; CDR2 reads SNEGSKA (reference sequence). The V end lost 0 bases, the J end lost 10 bases, and 7 bases lay between the germline ends.

V is TRBV2 and J is TRBJ2-3; D is possibly TRBD2 (5 bases). The germline CDR1 and CDR2 sequences are SNHLY and FYNNEI. V shed 6 bases and J shed 1 base, with 20 bases lying between them. The length of the CDR3 is 17 residues. The CDR3 here is CASSDGPSGERTDTQYF. In nucleotides, the CDR3 is TGTGCCAGCAGCGACGGCCCGAGCGGAGAACGCACAGATACGCAGTATTTT. The whole variable domain, remainder taken from reference TRBV2 and TRBJ2-3, is EPEVTQTPSHQVTQMGQEVILRCVPISNHLYFYWYRQILGQKVEFLVSFYNNEISEKSEIFDDQFSVERPDGSNFTLKIRSTKLEDSAMYFCASSDGPSGERTDTQYFGPGTRLTVL.